This passage covers 17 T cell receptor beta chains from one sample sequenced in a study of T cell responses to AZD1222 COVID-19 vaccine. The assay was immunoSEQ multiplex PCR, and TCRdb's table has in-frame clones only and misses some. The sample shows fewer than 120,000 clones, roughly 90% of them seen only once. The sample was peripheral blood, taken on day 0 of AZD1222 vaccination. These receptors all come from an adult in good health.

The chain couples TRBV3-1 (or the pseudogene TRBV3-2) to TRBJ2-7; D is undetermined. With 0 bases removed from V and 4 bases from J, the gap between germline ends came to 13 bases. Germline V gene data show CDR1 as LGHDT and CDR2 as YNNKEL (reference sequence). This CDR3 is built from 15 residues. CDR3 in amino acids: CASSQDLPGGYEQYF. In nucleotides, the CDR3 is TGTGCCAGCAGCCAAGATCTCCCGGGTGGGTACGAGCAGTACTTC.

V and J are TRBV5-6 and TRBJ2-1; 9 nucleotides line up with TRBD2. The germline V gene encodes CDR1 SGHDT and CDR2 YYEEEE. The ends lost 0 bases at V and 2 bases at J; junction bases unmatched: 3. The length of the CDR3 is 16 residues. In DNA, the CDR3 is TGTGCCAGCAGCTTGGATGCTAGCGGGACCTACAATGAGCAGTTCTTC. This sequence encodes CASSLDASGTYNEQFF.

V gene TRBV15 combines with J gene TRBJ2-7; the match to TRBD2 covers 11 bases. Per the germline V gene, CDR1 is LNHNV and CDR2 is YYDKDF (reference sequence). Trimming took 0 bases from V and 6 from J; bases not matched to a gene: 10. This CDR3 has 17 residues. The CDR3 sequence: CATSRDGPLAGAGEQYF. The CDR3 DNA reads TGTGCCACCAGCAGAGATGGCCCACTAGCGGGAGCGGGCGAGCAGTACTTC.

This chain links TRBV19 with TRBJ2-5; 7 bases agree with TRBD2. The germline V gene has CDR1 LNHDA and CDR2 SQIVND (reference sequence). The CDR3 is 15 residues long. J gave up 1 base and V 6 bases, and 8 bases lay outside the gene matches. The CDR3 DNA sequence: TGTGCCAGTAGCCGGGACTACTATTCCCAAGAGACCCAGTACTTC. Encoded protein: CASSRDYYSQETQYF.

The chain recombines TRBV5-1 with TRBJ2-7, with TRBD1 matching over 9 bases. With V trimmed by 4 bases and J by 5 bases, 7 bases remained unmatched. The CDR3 runs 14 residues. CDR1 is SGHRS, CDR2 YFSETQ, per germline. CDR3 in DNA: TGCGCCAGCAGCCCCCGGGACAGGGCCCACGAGCAGTACTTC. Translated: CASSPRDRAHEQYF.

V gene TRBV24-1 combines with J gene TRBJ2-1; no clear D. This CDR3 has 12 residues. V was trimmed by 4 bases and J by 3 bases, leaving 3 bases between them. The germline CDR1 and CDR2 sequences are KGHDR and SFDVKD. In DNA form, the CDR3 reads TGTGCCACCAGTGAAGGCTACAATGAGCAGTTCTTC. Translating gives CATSEGYNEQFF.

The V and J genes are TRBV19 and TRBJ1-2; TRBD1 matches 12 bases. J gave up 7 bases and V 11 bases, and 11 bases lay outside the gene matches. Germline CDR1 LNHDA, CDR2 SQIVND (reference sequence). The CDR3 extends over 14 amino acids. The CDR3 spells CAASPGQGALGYTF. CDR3 DNA sequence: TGTGCCGCATCCCCGGGACAGGGGGCCCTTGGCTACACCTTC.

V usage is TRBV5-1 and J usage is TRBJ2-1; D is unclear. This CDR3 comprises 14 residues. Per the germline V gene, CDR1 is SGHRS and CDR2 is YFSETQ. Trimming stripped 7 bases from V and 0 bases from J, with 11 bases between. The CDR3: CASFDPSSYNEQFF. The DNA of the CDR3 is TGCGCCAGCTTTGACCCCAGCTCCTACAATGAGCAGTTCTTC.

The gene calls are TRBV9 and TRBJ1-1, with D unclear. CDR1 SGDLS and CDR2 YYNGEE come from the germline V gene. The CDR3 loop spans 13 amino acids. Trimming took 4 bases from V and 3 from J, leaving 10 bases between them. The CDR3 protein is CASSPDSDTEAFF. The CDR3 DNA sequence: TGTGCCAGCAGCCCGGATTCAGACACTGAAGCTTTCTTT. The full variable domain, in which reference TRBV9 and TRBJ1-1 provide the parts outside the CDR3, is DSGVTQTPKHLITATGQRVTLRCSPRSGDLSVYWYQQSLDQGLQFLIQYYNGEERAKGNILERFSAQQFPDLHSELNLSSLELGDSALYFCASSPDSDTEAFFGQGTRLTVV.

In nucleotides, the CDR3 is TGCAGCGTTGATCCGGGACAGAAAGGCTACACCTTC. It specifies CSVDPGQKGYTF. This chain links TRBV29-1 with TRBJ1-2; 7 bases line up with TRBD1. This CDR3 comprises 12 residues. V lost 3 bases, J lost 8 bases, and 6 bases stayed unmatched. The germline V gene encodes CDR1 SQVTM and CDR2 ANQGSEA.

This clone has only one observation. A junction boundary mismatches the germline segment, possibly from a read error. The chain joins TRBV19 to TRBJ1-5; 12 bases are shared with TRBD1. The germline CDR1 and CDR2 sequences are LNHDA and SQIVND (reference sequence). The CDR3 has 15 residues. The CDR3 protein is CASTHGTGGNQPQHF. CDR3 in DNA: TGTGCCAGTACCCACGGGACAGGGGGCAACCAGCCCCAGCATTTT.

In its sample, this clone was seen once. The junction shows a germline mismatch at one end, possibly a read error. V gene TRBV4-1 combines with J gene TRBJ1-2; no clear D gene. The germline V gene encodes CDR1 MGHRA and CDR2 YSYEKL. This CDR3 spans 13 amino acids. This CDR3 is CASSQEQTDPYHF. The DNA of the CDR3 is TGCGCCAGCAGCCAAGAACAGACGGACCCATATCACTTC.

This rearrangement joins TRBV4-1 to TRBJ2-7, with D possibly being TRBD1 (5 bases). Trimming removed 4 bases at V and 1 base at J, with 20 bases between. The CDR3 sequence is 17 residues long. Germline V gene data show CDR1 as MGHRA and CDR2 as YSYEKL. CDR3 in DNA: TGCGCCAGCAGCCGCTCCTACCAGCGACAGTTATCCTACGAGCAGTACTTC. This sequence encodes CASSRSYQRQLSYEQYF.

V and J are TRBV27 and TRBJ2-7; 9 nucleotides match TRBD1. The CDR3 covers 17 residues. The V and J ends lost 6 bases and 6 bases, in that order; junction bases with no gene match: 18. Germline V lookup: CDR1 MNHEY, CDR2 SMNVEV (reference sequence). This CDR3 is CASSPNPPGQGSLEQYF. The CDR3 DNA sequence: TGTGCCAGCAGCCCAAATCCCCCGGGACAGGGCTCTCTCGAGCAGTACTTC.

This clone was found a few times. The rearrangement links TRBV5-5 to TRBJ1-3, with a tentative D call TRBD1 (5 bases). CDR3 length: 15 residues. The germline gives CDR1 SGHKS, CDR2 YYEKEE (reference sequence). Trimming took 2 bases from V and 1 from J, leaving 10 bases between them. CDR3 in DNA: TGTGCCAGCAGCTTCGGGGGGACGTCTGGAAACACCATATATTTT. This encodes CASSFGGTSGNTIYF.

This chain uses TRBV23-1 with TRBJ2-2, with D perhaps TRBD2 (5 bases). TRBV23-1 is marked as an open reading frame, function uncertain. V dropped 0 bases and J dropped 3 bases, with 11 bases sitting between them. This CDR3 contains 16 residues. CDR3 nucleotide sequence: TGCGCCAGCAGTCAATCGTCTAGCAAGGACACCGGGGAGCTGTTTTTT. Its translation is CASSQSSSKDTGELFF.

The V and J genes are TRBV6-5 and TRBJ2-7; D may correspond to TRBD1 or TRBD2 (5 bases each). The germline gives CDR1 MNHEY, CDR2 SVGAGI. Trimming stripped 7 bases from V and 4 bases from J, with 17 bases between. This CDR3 spans 14 amino acids. The CDR3 reads CASIDRDGGYEQYF. The CDR3 DNA is TGTGCCAGCATCGACCGGGACGGAGGATACGAGCAGTACTTC.